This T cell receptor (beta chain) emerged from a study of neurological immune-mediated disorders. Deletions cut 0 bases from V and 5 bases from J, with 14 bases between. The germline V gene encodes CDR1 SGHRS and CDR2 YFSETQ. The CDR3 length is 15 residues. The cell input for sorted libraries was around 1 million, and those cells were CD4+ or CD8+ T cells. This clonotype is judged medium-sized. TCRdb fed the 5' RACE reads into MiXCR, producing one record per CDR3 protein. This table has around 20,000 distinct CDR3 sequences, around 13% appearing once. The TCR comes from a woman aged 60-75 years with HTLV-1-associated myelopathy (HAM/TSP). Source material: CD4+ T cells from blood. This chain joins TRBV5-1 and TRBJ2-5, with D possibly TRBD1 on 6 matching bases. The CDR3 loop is CASSLEAGEFETQYF. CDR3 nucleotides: TGCGCCAGCAGCTTGGAGGCAGGGGAGTTCGAGACCCAGTACTTC.